This T cell receptor (beta chain) was recovered during a study of regulatory T cells in long-lasting Graves disease. The overall study: It was over 5 years of antithyroid drugs, with positive TSH receptor antibodies, that meant persistent Graves' disease.

Building of the TCR beta libraries involved iRepertoire HTBI primers and Arm-PCR of CDR3 regions. TCRdb fed the multiplex PCR reads into MiXCR, producing one record per CDR3 protein. The sample yields 400,000 to 500,000 distinct CDR3 sequences, less than 25% seen once. Time point denoted: persistent/refractory GD, antithyroid drugs over 5 years with positive TRAb. The TCR library used RNA extracted from PBMCs. The authors diagnosed Graves' disease using American Thyroid Association guidelines. As regards this clonotype: Its cognate antigen is unknown.

Study outcomes and limitations: Favored usage of TRBV28, TRBJ1-2 and TRBJ2-5 was recorded in persistent disease. Lower TCR diversity characterized persistent Graves' patients relative to newly diagnosed patients.

CDR1 SGHTA and CDR2 FQGNSA come from the germline V gene. The CDR3 consists of 16 residues. V lost 5 bases and J lost 0, with 14 bases in between. Specimen: peripheral blood mononuclear cells (PBMCs), collected when the disease was refractory, from a patient treated with antithyroid drugs. The sequence was collected from a female donor with Graves disease. V gene TRBV7-2 combines with J gene TRBJ2-4; D is uncertain. DNA for the CDR3: TGTGCCAGCAGCCCCCGGACGGTACTAGCCAAAAACATTCAGTACTTC. Its translation: CASSPRTVLAKNIQYF.